This TCR beta chain was found in a study of beta chain features in type 1 diabetes. Study-level information: All samples yielded 107,917,701 examined sorted cells. Study results and limitations: Equally in patients and controls, PCR might preferentially amplify shorter templates. Shortening of TCRB CDR3s, moderate but significant, appeared in all four CD4+ subsets of Type 1 diabetes patients. Sequencing from cDNA could over-represent high-TCR-expressing cells.

In the case of this clone: The antigen is not known.

The whole isolated RNA underwent reverse transcription, so sequencing captured expressed TCRB transcripts. Assay: immunoSEQ multiplex PCR; the TCRdb copy retains only in-frame clones and omits some. The table records about 650,000 clones, around 12% of them present only once. The TCR was taken from a man aged 25-40 years with type 1 diabetes. Sequencing was carried out using naive CD4+ T cells from blood.

In DNA, the CDR3 is TGTGCCAGCAGCCATTTCCCGGGACAACGGGTTTACTTC. As protein: CASSHFPGQRVYF. The chain has TRBV14 and TRBJ2-4; D perhaps matches TRBD1 (6 bases). V lost 3 bases, J lost 16 bases, and 19 bases lay in between. In germline, CDR1 is SGHDN, CDR2 FVKESK. This CDR3 comprises 13 residues.